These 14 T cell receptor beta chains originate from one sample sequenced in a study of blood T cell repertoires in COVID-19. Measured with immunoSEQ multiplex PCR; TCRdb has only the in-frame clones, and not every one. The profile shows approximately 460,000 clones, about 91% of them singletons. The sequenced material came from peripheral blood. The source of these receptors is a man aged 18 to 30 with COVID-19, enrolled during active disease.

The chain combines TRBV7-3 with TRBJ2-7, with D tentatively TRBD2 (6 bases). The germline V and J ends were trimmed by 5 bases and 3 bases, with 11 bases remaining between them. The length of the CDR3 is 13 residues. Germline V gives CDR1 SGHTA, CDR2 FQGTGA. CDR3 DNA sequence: TGTGCCAGCAGCATTGCGGAGGGCTACGAGCAGTACTTC. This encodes CASSIAEGYEQYF. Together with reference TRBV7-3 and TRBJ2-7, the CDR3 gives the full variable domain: GAGVSQTPSNKVTEKGKYVELRCDPISGHTALYWYRQSLGQGPEFLIYFQGTGAADDSGLPNDRFFAVRPEGSVSTLKIQRTERGDSAVYLCASSIAEGYEQYFGPGTRLTVT.

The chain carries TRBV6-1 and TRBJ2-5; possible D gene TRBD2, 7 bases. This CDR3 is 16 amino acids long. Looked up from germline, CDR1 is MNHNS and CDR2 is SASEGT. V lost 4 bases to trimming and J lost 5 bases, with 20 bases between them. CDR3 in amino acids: CASSAPGAGVPETQYF. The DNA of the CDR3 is TGTGCCAGCAGTGCCCCAGGGGCGGGAGTGCCGGAGACCCAGTACTTC.

CDR3 sequence: CANPKGAYSNQPQHF. CDR3 sequence (DNA): TGTGCCAACCCAAAGGGGGCCTATAGCAATCAGCCCCAGCATTTT. The V call is TRBV19, the J call TRBJ1-5; 7 bases agree with TRBD1. Trimming at V came to 10 bases and at J to 0 bases, leaving 9 bases not matched to a gene. CDR3 length: 15 residues. The germline V gene encodes CDR1 LNHDA and CDR2 SQIVND (reference sequence).

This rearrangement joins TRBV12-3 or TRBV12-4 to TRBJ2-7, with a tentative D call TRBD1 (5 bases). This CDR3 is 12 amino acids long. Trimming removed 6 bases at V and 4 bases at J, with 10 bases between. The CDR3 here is CASRIDSYEQYF. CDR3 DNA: TGTGCCAGCAGGATAGACAGTTACGAGCAGTACTTC.

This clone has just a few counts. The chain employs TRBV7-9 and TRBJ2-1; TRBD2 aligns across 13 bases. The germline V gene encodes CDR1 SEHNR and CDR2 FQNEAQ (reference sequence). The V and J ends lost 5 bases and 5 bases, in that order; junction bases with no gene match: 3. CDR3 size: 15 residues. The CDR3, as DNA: TGTGCCAGCAGCCCAGGACTAGCGGGAGACAATGAGCAGTTCTTC. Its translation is CASSPGLAGDNEQFF.

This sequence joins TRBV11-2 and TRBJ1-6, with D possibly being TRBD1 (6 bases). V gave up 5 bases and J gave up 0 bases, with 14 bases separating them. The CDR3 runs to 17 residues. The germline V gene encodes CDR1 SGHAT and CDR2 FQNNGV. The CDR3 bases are TGTGCCAGCAGCGGGGGCGTGATGAGCTCCTATAATTCACCCCTCCACTTT. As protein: CASSGGVMSSYNSPLHF.

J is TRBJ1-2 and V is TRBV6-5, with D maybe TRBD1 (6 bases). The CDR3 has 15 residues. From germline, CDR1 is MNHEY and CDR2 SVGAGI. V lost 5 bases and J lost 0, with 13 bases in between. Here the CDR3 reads CASSTPDRANYGYTF. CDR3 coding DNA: TGTGCCAGCAGTACACCGGACAGAGCTAACTATGGCTACACCTTC.

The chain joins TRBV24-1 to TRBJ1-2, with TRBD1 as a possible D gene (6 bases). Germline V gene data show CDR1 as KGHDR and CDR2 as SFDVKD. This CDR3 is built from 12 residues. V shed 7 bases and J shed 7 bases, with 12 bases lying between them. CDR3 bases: TGTGCCACCAGGGGAGCAGGGGTTGGCTACACCTTC. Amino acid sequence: CATRGAGVGYTF.

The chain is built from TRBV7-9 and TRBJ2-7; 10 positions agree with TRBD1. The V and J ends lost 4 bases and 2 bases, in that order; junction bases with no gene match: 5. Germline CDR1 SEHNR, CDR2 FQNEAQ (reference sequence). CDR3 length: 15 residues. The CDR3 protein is CASSSLDRGTYEQYF. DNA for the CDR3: TGTGCCAGCAGCTCCCTGGACAGGGGGACCTACGAGCAGTACTTC.

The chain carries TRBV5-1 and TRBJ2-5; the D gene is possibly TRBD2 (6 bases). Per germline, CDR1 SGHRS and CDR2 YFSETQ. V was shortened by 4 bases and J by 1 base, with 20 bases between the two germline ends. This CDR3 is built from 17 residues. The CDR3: CASSTPGVSVGQETQYF. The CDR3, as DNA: TGCGCCAGCAGCACTCCGGGGGTTAGCGTGGGCCAAGAGACCCAGTACTTC.

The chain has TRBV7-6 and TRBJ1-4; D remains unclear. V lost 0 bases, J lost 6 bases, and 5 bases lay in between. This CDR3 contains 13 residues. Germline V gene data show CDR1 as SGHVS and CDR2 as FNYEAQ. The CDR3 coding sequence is TGTGCCAGCAGCTTAGCCGTCGATGAAAAACTGTTTTTT. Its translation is CASSLAVDEKLFF.

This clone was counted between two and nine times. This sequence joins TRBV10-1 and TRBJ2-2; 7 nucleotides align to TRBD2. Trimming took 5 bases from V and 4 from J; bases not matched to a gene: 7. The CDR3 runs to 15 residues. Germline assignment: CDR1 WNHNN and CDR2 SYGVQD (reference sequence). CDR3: CASSRDSGSTGELFF. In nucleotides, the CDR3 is TGCGCCAGCAGTAGGGATAGCGGGTCCACCGGGGAGCTGTTTTTT.

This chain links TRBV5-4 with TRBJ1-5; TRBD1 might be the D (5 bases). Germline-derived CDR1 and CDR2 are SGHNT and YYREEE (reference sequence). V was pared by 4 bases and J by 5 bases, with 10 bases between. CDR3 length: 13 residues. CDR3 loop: CASSGGEDQPQHF. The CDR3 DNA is TGTGCCAGCAGCGGGGGGGAGGATCAGCCCCAGCATTTT.

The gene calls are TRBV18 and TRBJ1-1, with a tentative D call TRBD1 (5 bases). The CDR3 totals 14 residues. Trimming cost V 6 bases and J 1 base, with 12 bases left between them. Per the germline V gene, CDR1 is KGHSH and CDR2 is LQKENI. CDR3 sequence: CASSSDGQNTEAFF. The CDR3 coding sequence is TGTGCCAGCTCGTCCGACGGACAGAACACTGAAGCTTTCTTT. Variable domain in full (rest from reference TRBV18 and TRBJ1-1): NAGVMQNPRHLVRRRGQEARLRCSPMKGHSHVYWYRQLPEEGLKFMVYLQKENIIDESGMPKERFSAEFPKEGPSILRIQQVVRGDSAAYFCASSSDGQNTEAFFGQGTRLTVV.